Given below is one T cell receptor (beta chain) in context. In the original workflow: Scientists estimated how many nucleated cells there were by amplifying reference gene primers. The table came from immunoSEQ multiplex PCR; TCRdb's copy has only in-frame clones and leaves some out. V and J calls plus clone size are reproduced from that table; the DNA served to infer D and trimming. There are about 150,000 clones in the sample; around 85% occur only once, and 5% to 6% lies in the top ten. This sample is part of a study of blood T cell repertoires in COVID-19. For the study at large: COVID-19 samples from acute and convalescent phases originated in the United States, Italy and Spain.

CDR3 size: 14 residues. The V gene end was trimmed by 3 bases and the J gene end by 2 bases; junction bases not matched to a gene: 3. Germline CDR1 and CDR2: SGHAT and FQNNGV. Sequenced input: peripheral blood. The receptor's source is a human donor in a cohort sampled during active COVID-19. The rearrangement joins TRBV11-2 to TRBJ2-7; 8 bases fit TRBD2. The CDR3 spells CASSFTSGPYEQYF. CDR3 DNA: TGTGCCAGCAGCTTTACTAGCGGTCCCTACGAGCAGTACTTC. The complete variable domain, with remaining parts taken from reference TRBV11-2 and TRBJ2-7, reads EAGVAQSPRYKIIEKRQSVAFWCNPISGHATLYWYQQILGQGPKLLIQFQNNGVVDDSQLPKDRFSAERLKGVDSTLKIQPAKLEDSAVYLCASSFTSGPYEQYFGPGTRLTVT.